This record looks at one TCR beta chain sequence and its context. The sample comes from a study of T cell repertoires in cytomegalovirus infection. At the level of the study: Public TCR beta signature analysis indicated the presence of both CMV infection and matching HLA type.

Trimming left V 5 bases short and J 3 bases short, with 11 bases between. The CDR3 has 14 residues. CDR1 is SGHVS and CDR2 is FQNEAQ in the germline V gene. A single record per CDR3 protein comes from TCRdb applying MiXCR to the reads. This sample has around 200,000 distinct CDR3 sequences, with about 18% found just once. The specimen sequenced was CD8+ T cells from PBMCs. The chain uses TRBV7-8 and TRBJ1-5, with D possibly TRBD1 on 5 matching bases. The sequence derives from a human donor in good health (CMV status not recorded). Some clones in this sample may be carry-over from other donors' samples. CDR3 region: CASSHRGNNQPQHF. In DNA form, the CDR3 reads TGTGCCAGCAGCCATAGGGGTAACAATCAGCCCCAGCATTTT.